The 26 T cell receptor beta chains in this list originate from one sample, sequenced in a study of cytomegalovirus exposure and HLA in healthy donors. Primers: 60 Vbeta forward and 13 Jbeta reverse. TCRdb keeps only in-frame clones here, not all; method: immunoSEQ multiplex PCR. The data contain about 150,000 clones, 80% to 85% of them seen just once; the ten biggest clones take up 1.5%. Material: PBMCs. The receptors originated from a woman between 18 and 29 years old in good health and CMV-seronegative.

The J gene is TRBJ2-5, the V gene TRBV9; D is undetermined. The J call could be wrong; TRBJ2-7 is a better fit for the DNA end. Germline V gives CDR1 SGDLS, CDR2 YYNGEE. The CDR3 spans 13 residues. The CDR3 loop is CASSVDSTYEQYF. The CDR3 DNA reads as TGTGCCAGCAGCGTAGATAGCACCTACGAGCAGTACTTC.

The V gene is TRBV2, the J gene TRBJ1-5; possibly TRBD1 for D (5 bases). Germline V CDR1 and CDR2: SNHLY, FYNNEI. The CDR3 is made up of 13 amino acids. The V end was cut by 7 bases, the J end by 9 bases, with 16 bases between. CDR3 region: CASTQGLSLPQHF. CDR3 DNA: TGTGCCAGCACCCAGGGTTTAAGTTTGCCCCAGCATTTT.

The gene calls are TRBV6-1 and TRBJ1-1; D might be TRBD1 (6 bases). The CDR3 contains 14 residues. V lost 5 bases to trimming and J lost 5 bases, with 15 bases between them. Germline V gives CDR1 MNHNS, CDR2 SASEGT. The chain's CDR3 is CASSSSQGWTEAFF. The CDR3 bases are TGTGCCAGCAGTTCCTCACAGGGTTGGACTGAAGCTTTCTTT.

About this clone: One end of the junction does not line up with germline, which may come from a read error. The chain links TRBV30 to TRBJ2-7, with TRBD2 matching 7 bases. Germline CDR1 and CDR2: GTSNPN and SVGIG (reference sequence). The CDR3 extends over 13 amino acids. The DNA for the CDR3 is TGTGCCGGGAGGGGCGAAACAGGCTACGAGCAGTACTTC. Protein product: CAGRGETGYEQYF.

This chain joins TRBV30 and TRBJ1-3, with 7 bases aligning to TRBD1. CDR3 length equals 16 residues. The V and J ends lost 0 bases and 4 bases, in that order; junction bases with no gene match: 9. Per germline, CDR1 GTSNPN and CDR2 SVGIG (reference sequence). The DNA of the CDR3 is TGTGCCTGGAGTGTAACAGGGGCCCGCAGGGGAAACACCATATATTTT. Translating gives CAWSVTGARRGNTIYF.

The V and J genes are TRBV29-1 and TRBJ1-1; no reliable D call. This CDR3 is 12 amino acids long. The germline CDR1 and CDR2 sequences are SQVTM and ANQGSEA. The germline V and J ends were trimmed by 6 bases and 5 bases, with 13 bases remaining between them. CDR3 bases: TGCAGCGTCCTGACGAGCGGGACTGAAGCTTTCTTT. Encoded protein: CSVLTSGTEAFF.

J is TRBJ1-1 and V is TRBV29-1; D is uncertain. Germline CDR1 SQVTM, CDR2 ANQGSEA. The CDR3 length is 12 residues. V was cut by 7 bases and J by 1 base, with 10 bases left in between. DNA of the CDR3: TGCAGCGGGCAGTATGGGAACACTGAAGCTTTCTTT. Translating it yields CSGQYGNTEAFF.

The gene calls are TRBV19 and TRBJ1-2; D not resolved. The CDR3 is 14 residues long. In germline, CDR1 is LNHDA, CDR2 SQIVND (reference sequence). V lost 7 bases, J lost 2 bases, and 14 bases lay in between. The CDR3, as DNA: TGTGCCAGTAAAGTGTGGGCCAGCAACTATGGCTACACCTTC. This encodes CASKVWASNYGYTF.

The chain employs TRBV19 and TRBJ1-5, with D uncertain. Germline lookup yields CDR1 LNHDA and CDR2 SQIVND (reference sequence). V was pared by 5 bases and J by 0 bases, with 8 bases between. There are 14 residues in the CDR3. CDR3 amino acids: CASSHYDSNQPQHF. The CDR3 DNA reads TGTGCCAGTAGTCACTATGATAGCAATCAGCCCCAGCATTTT.

The J gene is TRBJ1-2, the V gene TRBV29-1, with D unclear. V was clipped by 6 bases and J by 4 bases, with 18 bases between them. CDR3 length: 14 amino acids. The germline gives CDR1 SQVTM, CDR2 ANQGSEA. CDR3 sequence (DNA): TGCAGCGTCCCCTCGACGGGTTTTAGCTATGGCTACACCTTC. Amino acid sequence: CSVPSTGFSYGYTF.

V gene TRBV5-1 combines with J gene TRBJ2-7, with D perhaps matching TRBD2 (6 bases). The germline gives CDR1 SGHRS, CDR2 YFSETQ. Trimming left V 4 bases short and J 9 bases short, with 20 bases between. The CDR3 contains 14 residues. CDR3 region: CASSLSNLGGWQYF. The CDR3 region has the DNA TGCGCCAGCAGCCTCTCCAACCTCGGAGGGTGGCAGTACTTC.

The rearrangement links TRBV7-8 to TRBJ2-5; 8 bases align to TRBD1. Germline assignment: CDR1 SGHVS and CDR2 FQNEAQ. The CDR3 extends over 12 amino acids. V was pared by 4 bases and J by 8 bases, with 3 bases of the junction left unmatched. Written as DNA, the CDR3 is TGTGCCAGCAGCTGGGGACAGGACACCCAGTACTTC. Protein product: CASSWGQDTQYF.

The chain is built from TRBV6-4 and TRBJ2-3, with D maybe TRBD2 (5 bases). Germline V gene lookup returns CDR1 MRHNA and CDR2 SNTAGT. The CDR3 totals 12 residues. The germline V and J ends were trimmed by 2 bases and 9 bases, with 9 bases remaining between them. The CDR3 DNA is TGTGCCAGCAGTGACGAGGGTCAAACGCAGTATTTT. Translated, it gives CASSDEGQTQYF.

The chain couples TRBV6-5 to TRBJ1-3; the D gene is possibly TRBD1 (6 bases). CDR1 and CDR2 (germline): MNHEY, SVGAGI. The V gene lost 6 bases and the J gene lost 4 bases, with 16 bases spanning the gap. The CDR3 is made up of 15 amino acids. CDR3 DNA sequence: TGTGCCAGCAGCCTGGGGGGGCGAGGAGGAAACACCATATATTTT. It is translated as CASSLGGRGGNTIYF.

In the case of this clone: Other DNA sequences in this specimen translate into the identical CDR3. This chain joins TRBV5-1 and TRBJ1-1; tentative D call: TRBD1 (6 bases). The length of the CDR3 is 15 residues. Germline V gene sequence: CDR1 SGHRS, CDR2 YFSETQ. Trimming removed 0 bases at V and 0 bases at J, with 9 bases between. In nucleotides, the CDR3 is TGCGCCAGCAGCTTGGAGGGGGTAATGAACACTGAAGCTTTCTTT. Protein product: CASSLEGVMNTEAFF.

The chain recombines TRBV7-6 with TRBJ1-1; the D gene is possibly TRBD1 (6 bases). V shed 5 bases and J shed 0 bases, with 16 bases lying between them. This CDR3 spans 16 amino acids. CDR1 and CDR2 (germline): SGHVS, FNYEAQ. The CDR3 DNA sequence: TGTGCCAGCAGCCCGAACCAGGGGCCATTGAACACTGAAGCTTTCTTT. Translated: CASSPNQGPLNTEAFF.

The sample holds one count of this clone. The chain is built from TRBV15 and TRBJ2-6; D perhaps matches TRBD1 (6 bases). This CDR3 is built from 12 residues. The V end was cut by 3 bases, the J end by 18 bases, with 15 bases between. Germline assignment: CDR1 LNHNV and CDR2 YYDKDF (reference sequence). The CDR3 DNA reads TGTGCCACCAGCAGTGAATTGGGGGCGAGGACTTTC. As protein: CATSSELGARTF.

V gene TRBV11-2 combines with J gene TRBJ1-2, with a tentative D call TRBD1 (5 bases). CDR3 length: 17 amino acids. Trimming removed 4 bases at V and 5 bases at J, with 23 bases between. Germline V gives CDR1 SGHAT, CDR2 FQNNGV. In DNA form, the CDR3 reads TGTGCCAGCAGCTCCCTAGTTGGAGGGGCTAAGGGGTATGGCTACACCTTC. Translated, it gives CASSSLVGGAKGYGYTF.

This clone was seen only a few times. The chain links TRBV6-1 to TRBJ1-1; 9 bases map to TRBD1. Germline V gene lookup returns CDR1 MNHNS and CDR2 SASEGT. V shed 2 bases and J 3 bases; nucleotides not matched to a gene: 7. This CDR3 is 16 amino acids long. This chain's CDR3 is CASSEYIQGAHTEAFF. In DNA form, the CDR3 reads TGTGCCAGCAGTGAATACATACAGGGGGCACACACTGAAGCTTTCTTT.

The chain recombines TRBV6-1 with TRBJ1-1; D may be TRBD1 (6 bases). The CDR3 sequence is 13 residues long. The germline V and J ends were trimmed by 6 bases and 0 bases, with 8 bases remaining between them. Germline assignment: CDR1 MNHNS and CDR2 SASEGT. In nucleotides, the CDR3 is TGTGCCAGCAGGACAGGATTGAACACTGAAGCTTTCTTT. Amino acid sequence: CASRTGLNTEAFF.

The chain combines TRBV4-1 with TRBJ1-1, with TRBD1 as a possible D gene (6 bases). From germline, CDR1 is MGHRA and CDR2 YSYEKL. V was trimmed by 0 bases and J by 5 bases, leaving 16 bases between them. The CDR3 sequence is 16 residues long. The CDR3 loop reads CASSQEGGGVGTEAFF. DNA for the CDR3: TGCGCCAGCAGCCAAGAGGGGGGGGGCGTAGGAACTGAAGCTTTCTTT.

This clone was counted once. This rearrangement joins TRBV9 to TRBJ1-1, with TRBD1 as a possible D gene (6 bases). Germline V gives CDR1 SGDLS, CDR2 YYNGEE. V lost 3 bases, J lost 4 bases, and 10 bases lay in between. This CDR3 spans 13 amino acids. The CDR3 loop reads CASSGPRGTEAFF. The CDR3 DNA reads as TGTGCCAGCAGCGGCCCCAGGGGCACTGAAGCTTTCTTT.

This rearrangement joins TRBV14 to TRBJ1-1; 7 bases align to TRBD1. Germline lookup yields CDR1 SGHDN and CDR2 FVKESK. There are 13 residues in the CDR3. The V and J ends lost 6 bases and 1 base, in that order; junction bases with no gene match: 2. The CDR3 DNA follows: TGTGCCAGCAGGGGACAGCAGAACACTGAAGCTTTCTTT. It encodes CASRGQQNTEAFF.

The V call is TRBV29-1, the J call TRBJ2-1; possible D gene TRBD1, 6 bases. Germline-derived CDR1 and CDR2 are SQVTM and ANQGSEA. This CDR3 has 13 residues. Trimming stripped 3 bases from V and 5 bases from J, with 11 bases between. CDR3 sequence reads: CSVEDSLHNEQFF. The CDR3 region has the DNA TGCAGCGTTGAGGACAGTCTTCACAATGAGCAGTTCTTC.

CDR3 in DNA: TGCGCCAGCAGCCCGGGACTAGCGGGGGGGCCTATCGATACGCAGTATTTT. Encoded protein: CASSPGLAGGPIDTQYF. The rearrangement uses TRBV5-1 and TRBJ2-3, with 16 bases fitting TRBD2. Germline V gene lookup returns CDR1 SGHRS and CDR2 YFSETQ. Losses at the gene ends were 4 bases for V and 6 bases for J; bases not matched to a gene: 8. The CDR3 runs 17 residues. Based on the CDR3 plus reference TRBV5-1 and TRBJ2-3, the full variable domain is KAGVTQTPRYLIKTRGQQVTLSCSPISGHRSVSWYQQTPGQGLQFLFEYFSETQRNKGNFPGRFSGRQFSNSRSEMNVSTLELGDSALYLCASSPGLAGGPIDTQYFGPGTRLTVL.

The rearrangement joins TRBV7-8 to TRBJ1-4; 10 bases align to TRBD1. V lost 6 bases, J lost 5 bases, and 12 bases stayed unmatched. The V gene's germline CDR1 is SGHVS and CDR2 FQNEAQ. The CDR3 spans 17 residues. The CDR3: CASSYPRDRGPNEKLFF. DNA of the CDR3: TGTGCCAGCAGTTACCCCCGGGACAGGGGTCCAAATGAAAAACTGTTTTTT.